The 20 T cell receptor beta chains reported below all come from one sample, sequenced in a study of cytomegalovirus exposure and HLA in healthy donors. Primers: 60 Vbeta forward and 13 Jbeta reverse. Using immunoSEQ multiplex PCR, the repertoire was profiled, and TCRdb retains in-frame clones only, with some absent. The table shows more than 150,000 clones, with 70% to 80% occurring only once. The specimen sequenced was PBMCs. These receptors all stem from a girl aged 10-17 years in good health and CMV-seropositive.

This clone was observed a few times. The J gene is TRBJ1-2, the V gene TRBV11-2; 7 bases align to TRBD1. CDR1 is SGHAT and CDR2 is FQNNGV in the germline V gene. Losses at the gene ends were 4 bases for V and 8 bases for J; bases not matched to a gene: 4. The CDR3 covers 12 residues. The CDR3 sequence is CASSSQGEGYTF. The CDR3 DNA reads as TGTGCCAGCAGCTCCCAGGGGGAGGGCTACACCTTC.

The rearrangement uses TRBV7-2 and TRBJ2-3, with 7 bases lining up with TRBD2. J lost 8 bases, V lost 7 bases, and 18 bases had no gene match. CDR3 length equals 16 residues. Germline V gives CDR1 SGHTA, CDR2 FQGNSA. The CDR3 reads CASTGGWFPSEVTQYF. The CDR3, as DNA: TGTGCCAGCACCGGGGGGTGGTTCCCATCAGAAGTTACGCAGTATTTT.

This clone turned up a few times. The V gene is TRBV4-3, the J gene TRBJ1-5; D is possibly TRBD1 (6 bases). The ends were cut back, 0 bases at V and 3 bases at J, with 12 bases in the middle. The CDR3 runs 16 residues. CDR1 and CDR2 from the germline V gene are LGHNA and YSLEER. The CDR3 region has the DNA TGCGCCAGCAGCCAAGATTTTGGGGGCTCCAATCAGCCCCAGCATTTT. It yields the protein CASSQDFGGSNQPQHF.

The chain is built from TRBV19 and TRBJ2-7, with a tentative D call TRBD1 (5 bases). Trimming pared 5 bases from V and 4 bases from J, leaving 18 bases between. Per germline, CDR1 LNHDA and CDR2 SQIVND (reference sequence). The CDR3 spans 15 residues. The CDR3 here is CASSVRSTGRYEQYF. CDR3 nucleotide sequence: TGTGCCAGTAGTGTTAGGAGTACAGGAAGGTACGAGCAGTACTTC.

The rearrangement joins TRBV5-1 to TRBJ2-5; TRBD2 aligns across 7 bases. The CDR3 has 13 residues. Germline V gives CDR1 SGHRS, CDR2 YFSETQ. Germline trimming cut 3 bases from V and 9 bases from J; bases unmatched to any gene: 8. The DNA of the CDR3 is TGCGCCAGCAGCTCCGGACCTCGGGAGGCCCAGTACTTC. Translation: CASSSGPREAQYF.

The chain combines TRBV7-8 with TRBJ1-1; D call uncertain. Germline V lookup: CDR1 SGHVS, CDR2 FQNEAQ. The CDR3 sequence is 13 residues long. Trimming pared 7 bases from V and 5 bases from J, leaving 14 bases between. This CDR3 reads CASTSVRGTEAFF. DNA for the CDR3: TGTGCCAGCACTTCTGTCCGGGGAACTGAAGCTTTCTTT.

V is TRBV5-4 and J is TRBJ1-1; 8 bases align to TRBD1. The germline gives CDR1 SGHNT, CDR2 YYREEE (reference sequence). The ends lost 4 bases at V and 10 bases at J; junction bases unmatched: 6. This CDR3 has 12 residues. The CDR3 nucleotides read TGTGCCAGCAGCCCCGGACAGGGTGGAGCTTTCTTT. Its protein is CASSPGQGGAFF.

This clone was counted between two and nine times. At one end the junction does not follow the germline gene, possibly because of a read error. The V gene is TRBV19, the J gene TRBJ1-5; the match to TRBD1 covers 8 bases. Germline-derived CDR1 and CDR2 are LNHDA and SQIVND (reference sequence). This CDR3 spans 15 amino acids. CDR3 amino acids: CASSIVPGGKQPQHF. CDR3 nucleotide sequence: TGTGCCAGTAGTATAGTTCCAGGGGGCAAACAGCCCCAGCATTTT.

This clone has more than one count but fewer than ten. The CDR3 here is CASSLGLSSGNTIYF. CDR3 DNA sequence: TGTGCCAGCAGCTTGGGCTTAAGCTCCGGAAACACCATATATTTT. The V call is TRBV5-4, the J call TRBJ1-3; D not resolved. The CDR3 contains 15 residues. Trimming pared 0 bases from V and 4 bases from J, leaving 11 bases between. From germline, CDR1 is SGHNT and CDR2 YYREEE (reference sequence). Using reference TRBV5-4 and TRBJ1-3 for the parts outside the CDR3, the full variable domain is ETGVTQSPTHLIKTRGQQVTLRCSSQSGHNTVSWYQQALGQGPQFIFQYYREEENGRGNFPPRFSGLQFPNYSSELNVNALELDDSALYLCASSLGLSSGNTIYFGEGSWLTVV.

The chain employs TRBV11-3 and TRBJ1-2, with TRBD1 matching over 10 bases. CDR3 length: 16 residues. Germline V gene lookup returns CDR1 SGHNT and CDR2 YENEEA. Trimming cost V 5 bases and J 8 bases; bases outside gene matches: 14. In DNA, the CDR3 is TGTGCCAGCAGCCCCGGACAGGGGGTTTATAAGGGCGGCTACACCTTC. It specifies CASSPGQGVYKGGYTF.

The genes are TRBV9 and TRBJ1-2; the D gene is possibly TRBD1 (6 bases). The V end lost 4 bases, the J end lost 2 bases, and 21 bases lay between the germline ends. The germline V gene encodes CDR1 SGDLS and CDR2 YYNGEE. The CDR3 has 17 amino acids. DNA for the CDR3: TGTGCCAGCAGCACAACGAGGGGGAACGAGCTAAACTATGGCTACACCTTC. Its translation: CASSTTRGNELNYGYTF.

The chain combines TRBV29-1 with TRBJ2-7; perhaps TRBD1 as D (5 bases). The CDR3 loop spans 11 amino acids. Germline V gives CDR1 SQVTM, CDR2 ANQGSEA. The V end lost 7 bases, the J end lost 2 bases, and 9 bases lay between the germline ends. This CDR3 reads CSGGSTYEQYF. The CDR3 nucleotides are TGCAGCGGGGGCAGTACCTACGAGCAGTACTTC.

This sequence joins TRBV6-6 and TRBJ1-6; TRBD1 is a possible D gene (6 bases). The CDR3 extends over 13 amino acids. CDR1 is MNHNY, CDR2 SVGAGI, per germline (reference sequence). Trimming took off 4 bases at V and 7 bases at J, with 8 bases between the two ends. Here the CDR3 DNA reads TGTGCCAGCAGTTTCGGACAGAATTCACCCCTCCACTTT. Its translation is CASSFGQNSPLHF.

This clone was seen more than once but under ten times. V gene TRBV27 combines with J gene TRBJ1-1, with 9 bases lining up with TRBD1. This CDR3 is built from 15 residues. V was clipped by 3 bases and J by 5 bases; unmatched bases: 7. Germline values: CDR1 MNHEY, CDR2 SMNVEV (reference sequence). CDR3 coding DNA: TGTGCCAGCAGTTTTTCTACAGGGGGCCCAACTGAAGCTTTCTTT. It yields the protein CASSFSTGGPTEAFF.

This chain joins TRBV5-1 and TRBJ2-3, with D perhaps matching TRBD1 (6 bases). The CDR3 runs 14 residues. Germline lookup yields CDR1 SGHRS and CDR2 YFSETQ. V was shortened by 1 base and J by 1 base, with 7 bases between the two germline ends. This CDR3 reads CASSLTGRTDTQYF. The CDR3 DNA sequence: TGCGCCAGCAGCTTGACAGGGCGCACAGATACGCAGTATTTT.

The chain is built from TRBV9 and TRBJ1-1; weak D call: TRBD1 (5 bases). Germline V lookup: CDR1 SGDLS, CDR2 YYNGEE. With 0 bases removed from V and 4 bases from J, the gap between germline ends came to 13 bases. This CDR3 region has 15 residues. CDR3 nucleotides: TGTGCCAGCAGCGTAGTCGGGAGGGGAAGCACTGAAGCTTTCTTT. Translation gives CASSVVGRGSTEAFF. The whole variable domain, filled in from reference TRBV9 and TRBJ1-1, reads DSGVTQTPKHLITATGQRVTLRCSPRSGDLSVYWYQQSLDQGLQFLIQYYNGEERAKGNILERFSAQQFPDLHSELNLSSLELGDSALYFCASSVVGRGSTEAFFGQGTRLTVV.

The V gene is TRBV18, the J gene TRBJ2-5; tentative D call: TRBD2 (6 bases). Germline V gene data show CDR1 as KGHSH and CDR2 as LQKENI. Trimming shortened V by 4 bases and J by 1 base, and 7 bases separated the two germline ends. The CDR3 sequence is 13 residues long. The CDR3 DNA reads TGTGCCAGCTCACAGGGACTCCAAGAGACCCAGTACTTC. Protein: CASSQGLQETQYF.

The rearrangement links TRBV7-2 to TRBJ1-3; perhaps TRBD1 as D (5 bases). The CDR3 is 15 amino acids. The germline V and J ends were trimmed by 6 bases and 3 bases, with 15 bases remaining between them. Germline V gives CDR1 SGHTA, CDR2 FQGNSA. CDR3 nucleotide sequence: TGTGCCAGCAGTGCTGTCGGGGGAAGTGGAAACACCATATATTTT. It specifies CASSAVGGSGNTIYF.

As for this clone: The germline gene is not matched at one end of the junction; a read error may be the cause. The CDR3 spells CATSVVRGPIYGYTF. CDR3 bases: TGCGCCACCAGTGTTGTCAGGGGGCCAATTTATGGCTACACCTTC. The chain carries TRBV23-1 and TRBJ1-2; 8 bases map to TRBD1. TRBV23-1 is given ORF status, its function remaining uncertain. The CDR3 is made up of 15 amino acids.

The rearrangement joins TRBV15 to TRBJ1-4; 8 nucleotides line up with TRBD1. The CDR3 contains 16 residues. Germline V gene sequence: CDR1 LNHNV, CDR2 YYDKDF (reference sequence). The ends lost 0 bases at V and 4 bases at J; junction bases unmatched: 4. CDR3 sequence (DNA): TGTGCCACCAGCAGAGATCGTGGACAGGGTAATGAAAAACTGTTTTTT. Translated, it gives CATSRDRGQGNEKLFF.